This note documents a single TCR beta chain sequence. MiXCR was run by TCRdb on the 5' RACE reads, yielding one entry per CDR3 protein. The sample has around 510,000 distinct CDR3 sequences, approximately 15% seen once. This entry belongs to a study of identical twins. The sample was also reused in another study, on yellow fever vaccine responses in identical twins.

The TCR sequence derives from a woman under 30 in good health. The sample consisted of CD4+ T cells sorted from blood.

Here the CDR3 DNA reads TGTGCCAGCAGCTTAAGGGTCGCAAGGGCCTACAATGAGCAGTTCTTC. Its protein product is CASSLRVARAYNEQFF. The chain is built from TRBV5-4 and TRBJ2-1; D ambiguous. Trimming took 2 bases from V and 2 from J, leaving 14 bases between them. The germline V gene has CDR1 SGHNT and CDR2 YYREEE (reference sequence). The CDR3 has 16 residues.